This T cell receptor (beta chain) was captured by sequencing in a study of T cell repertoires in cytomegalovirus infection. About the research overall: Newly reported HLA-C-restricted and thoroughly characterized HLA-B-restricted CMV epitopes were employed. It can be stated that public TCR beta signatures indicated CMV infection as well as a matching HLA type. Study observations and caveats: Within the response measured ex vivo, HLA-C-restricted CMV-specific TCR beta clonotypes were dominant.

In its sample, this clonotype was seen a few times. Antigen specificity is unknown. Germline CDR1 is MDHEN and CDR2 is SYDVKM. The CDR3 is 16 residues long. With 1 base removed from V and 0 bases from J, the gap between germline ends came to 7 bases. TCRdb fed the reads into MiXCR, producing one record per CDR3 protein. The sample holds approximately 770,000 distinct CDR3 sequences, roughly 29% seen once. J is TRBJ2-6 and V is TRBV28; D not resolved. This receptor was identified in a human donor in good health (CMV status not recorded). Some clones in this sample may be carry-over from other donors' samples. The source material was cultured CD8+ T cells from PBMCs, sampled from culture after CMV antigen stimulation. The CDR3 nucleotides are TGTGCCAGCAGTTTATTTGCAGACTCTGGGGCCAACGTCCTGACTTTC. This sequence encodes CASSLFADSGANVLTF.